The TCR beta chain described here comes from a study of cytomegalovirus exposure and HLA in healthy donors. Study results and caveats: Fewer than 20,000 TCR beta sequences were associated with HLA alleles at 0.05 false discovery rate in a later analysis. Previously analyzed data showed that most TCR beta V segments were productive at a frequency of about 90% or about 30%. Analyzed later, association rates of TCRs varied across HLA loci, with DRB1 most and HLA-C fewest.

J gave up 10 bases and V 0 bases, and 5 bases lay outside the gene matches. Germline loops: CDR1 MNHEY, CDR2 SMNVEV (reference sequence). This CDR3 is 13 amino acids long. Primers for the PCR totalled 60 Vbeta and 13 Jbeta. The data were produced by immunoSEQ multiplex PCR, yet TCRdb's version contains in-frame clones alone and is incomplete. Of 80,000 or so clones in the sample, under 70% were seen once. A note on this clone: The antigen is undetermined.

The sequencing sample was made of PBMCs. This chain links TRBV27 with TRBJ1-2; 7 bases fit TRBD1. The TCR sequence derives from a man in his thirties or forties in good health and CMV-seropositive. CDR3 sequence: CASSLSRQGFYTF. For the CDR3, the DNA is TGTGCCAGCAGTTTATCCCGACAGGGCTTCTACACCTTC.